One and the same sample provided the 22 T cell receptor beta chains below, sequenced in a study of CD8+ T cells in alopecia areata. Noted treatment: oral pan-JAK inhibitor, 5-10 mg twice daily. cDNA serving as the sequencing template came from extracted, reverse transcribed RNA. Libraries were prepared by immunoSEQ multiplex PCR; TCRdb keeps only in-frame clonotypes and omits some of them. The sample shows hundreds of thousands of clones, less than 45% of them seen only once. The material was CD4+ T cells sorted from blood, obtained between weeks 30 and 35, from a patient treated with tofacitinib. The receptors shown here come from a human donor with alopecia areata.

The genes are TRBV4-1 and TRBJ2-5, with D possibly matching TRBD2 (6 bases). V was pared by 1 base and J by 7 bases, with 13 bases between. CDR1 and CDR2 (germline): MGHRA, YSYEKL. CDR3 length: 14 residues. The CDR3 loop reads CASSQGLLAWTQYF. The CDR3 DNA reads as TGCGCCAGCAGCCAAGGACTACTAGCTTGGACCCAGTACTTC.

This chain connects TRBV11-2 to TRBJ2-7, with D perhaps given as TRBD1 or TRBD2 (7 bases each). Trimming removed 4 bases at V and 1 base at J, with 17 bases between. The CDR3 extends over 16 amino acids. Germline assignment: CDR1 SGHAT and CDR2 FQNNGV. The CDR3 region has the DNA TGTGCCAGCAGCTGGACGACAGGGAGGGTTTCCTACGAGCAGTACTTC. This sequence encodes CASSWTTGRVSYEQYF.

The rearrangement joins TRBV5-4 to TRBJ2-7, with 10 nucleotides matching TRBD2. Germline CDR1 is SGHNT and CDR2 is YYREEE (reference sequence). The CDR3 has 15 amino acids. V lost 5 bases and J lost 3; bases outside the gene matches: 8. The CDR3 protein is CASSPSLAGNYEQYF. As DNA, the CDR3 is TGTGCCAGCAGTCCCTCACTAGCGGGAAACTACGAGCAGTACTTC.

The V call is TRBV7-3, the J call TRBJ2-3; TRBD2 is a possible D gene (7 bases). Trimming shortened V by 5 bases and J by 5 bases, and 14 bases separated the two germline ends. CDR1 and CDR2 (germline): SGHTA, FQGTGA. This CDR3 is 14 amino acids long. The CDR3 DNA is TGTGCCAGCAGCCTAATGGGGGGGCGAGATACGCAGTATTTT. This encodes CASSLMGGRDTQYF.

The chain employs TRBV19 and TRBJ2-2; the match to TRBD2 covers 7 bases. The CDR3 runs to 13 residues. The V gene end was trimmed by 8 bases and the J gene end by 4 bases; junction bases not matched to a gene: 4. Germline V gene sequence: CDR1 LNHDA, CDR2 SQIVND (reference sequence). The CDR3 sequence is CASWWEGTGELFF. In DNA, the CDR3 is TGTGCCAGTTGGTGGGAGGGCACCGGGGAGCTGTTTTTT.

This clone was counted between two and nine times. The chain recombines TRBV27 with TRBJ2-1; possible D gene TRBD2, 5 bases. There are 13 residues in the CDR3. V lost 7 bases to trimming and J lost 6 bases, with 13 bases between them. The germline gives CDR1 MNHEY, CDR2 SMNVEV (reference sequence). The CDR3 DNA reads TGTGCCAGCACCCGACTGGACTCCAATGAGCAGTTCTTC. Protein product: CASTRLDSNEQFF.

This chain connects TRBV6-1 to TRBJ2-1; no clear D gene. Germline V gives CDR1 MNHNS, CDR2 SASEGT. V gave up 0 bases and J gave up 6 bases, with 15 bases separating them. The CDR3 runs 16 residues. The DNA for the CDR3 is TGTGCCAGCAGTGAAGCGCTGCGCGGACCTACCAATGAGCAGTTCTTC. Amino acid sequence: CASSEALRGPTNEQFF.

The rearrangement links TRBV6-6 to TRBJ2-3; 8 bases map to TRBD2. CDR1 and CDR2 from the germline V gene are MNHNY and SVGAGI (reference sequence). V dropped 5 bases and J dropped 3; count of bases not matched to a gene: 7. The CDR3 spans 15 residues. CDR3 nucleotides: TGTGCCAGCAGTCGCCGAGCGGGAGCGACAGATACGCAGTATTTT. It specifies CASSRRAGATDTQYF.

The chain recombines TRBV30 with TRBJ2-3; the D call may be TRBD1 or TRBD2 (5 bases each). The CDR3 is 12 residues long. Trimming pared 4 bases from V and 9 bases from J, leaving 14 bases between. Germline V lookup: CDR1 GTSNPN, CDR2 SVGIG (reference sequence). CDR3 coding DNA: TGTGCCTGGACTACCGGGGCGGACACGCAGTATTTT. It specifies CAWTTGADTQYF.

This clone was seen more than once but under ten times. The chain uses TRBV7-3 and TRBJ1-2; no clear D gene. The germline V gene encodes CDR1 SGHTA and CDR2 FQGTGA. The length of the CDR3 is 10 residues. Between the trimmed V and J ends, which lost 9 bases and 7 bases, there was a span of 9 bases. The CDR3 bases are TGTGCCAGTGGGCGGGCTGGCTACACCTTC. It codes for CASGRAGYTF.

This clone was seen ten or more times. The CDR3: CASSLAGTRSEQYF. CDR3 DNA: TGTGCCAGCAGCTTAGCTGGGACTAGATCCGAGCAGTACTTC. The chain recombines TRBV7-6 with TRBJ2-7, with 8 bases matching TRBD2. Trimming at V came to 0 bases and at J to 6 bases, leaving 4 bases not matched to a gene. Per germline, CDR1 SGHVS and CDR2 FNYEAQ. The length of the CDR3 is 14 residues.

This clone was picked up a small number of times. The rearrangement joins TRBV5-6 to TRBJ2-7, with TRBD2 matching 12 bases. After removal of 4 bases from V and 4 bases from J, the junction contained 0 bases not matched to a gene. The CDR3 spans 13 residues. Germline V gives CDR1 SGHDT, CDR2 YYEEEE. CDR3 residues: CASSGLAGYEQYF. The CDR3 bases are TGTGCCAGCAGCGGACTAGCGGGGTACGAGCAGTACTTC. The entire variable domain, with the rest obtained from reference TRBV5-6 and TRBJ2-7, is as follows: DAGVTQSPTHLIKTRGQQVTLRCSPKSGHDTVSWYQQALGQGPQFIFQYYEEEERQRGNFPDRFSGHQFPNYSSELNVNALLLGDSALYLCASSGLAGYEQYFGPGTRLTVT.

The chain links TRBV2 to TRBJ2-4; D is ambiguous. With 8 bases removed from V and 0 bases from J, the gap between germline ends came to 5 bases. From germline, CDR1 is SNHLY and CDR2 FYNNEI. The CDR3 contains 12 residues. The DNA for the CDR3 is TGTGCCAGCCAGCGAGCCAAAAACATTCAGTACTTC. Protein product: CASQRAKNIQYF.

The chain combines TRBV5-4 with TRBJ2-1; TRBD2 agrees at 7 bases. Germline V gives CDR1 SGHNT, CDR2 YYREEE (reference sequence). There are 15 residues in the CDR3. J lost 8 bases, V lost 7 bases, and 15 bases had no gene match. The CDR3 DNA sequence: TGTGCCAGCTCCAAGGAGGGACTAAGACACGATGAGCAGTTCTTC. Protein product: CASSKEGLRHDEQFF.

The chain links TRBV2 to TRBJ1-1; D ambiguous. Trimming took off 3 bases at V and 1 base at J, with 9 bases between the two ends. This CDR3 contains 14 residues. Germline V gene lookup returns CDR1 SNHLY and CDR2 FYNNEI. The CDR3 DNA sequence: TGTGCCAGCAGTGACAGTTTAAGGAACACTGAAGCTTTCTTT. Translated, it gives CASSDSLRNTEAFF.

This clone occurred a few times. The chain couples TRBV7-9 to TRBJ1-1, with a possible D match to TRBD1 (6 bases). Trimming shortened V by 4 bases and J by 0 bases, and 15 bases separated the two germline ends. CDR1 SEHNR and CDR2 FQNEAQ come from the germline V gene (reference sequence). The CDR3 is 16 amino acids. The CDR3 DNA is TGTGCCAGCAGCTCAAAATTCACAGGGATGAACACTGAAGCTTTCTTT. Translation: CASSSKFTGMNTEAFF.

The V call is TRBV7-9, the J call TRBJ1-5; TRBD1 matches at 7 bases. Germline CDR1 SEHNR, CDR2 FQNEAQ (reference sequence). The CDR3 spans 14 residues. V was pared by 3 bases and J by 3 bases, with 2 bases of the junction left unmatched. CDR3: CASSFGQANQPQHF. The CDR3 coding sequence is TGTGCCAGCAGCTTCGGACAGGCCAATCAGCCCCAGCATTTT. Complete variable domain (other parts from reference TRBV7-9 and TRBJ1-5): DTGVSQNPRHKITKRGQNVTFRCDPISEHNRLYWYRQTLGQGPEFLTYFQNEAQLEKSRLLSDRFSAERPKGSFSTLEIQRTEQGDSAMYLCASSFGQANQPQHFGDGTRLSIL.

This sequence joins TRBV5-1 and TRBJ2-1, with TRBD1 matching over 7 bases. The CDR3 consists of 15 residues. Germline V lookup: CDR1 SGHRS, CDR2 YFSETQ. V was clipped by 4 bases and J by 3 bases; unmatched bases: 7. CDR3: CASSQRQGSYNEQFF. CDR3 in DNA: TGCGCCAGCAGCCAAAGACAGGGAAGCTACAATGAGCAGTTCTTC.

This clone was seen only a few times. CDR3 DNA: TGTGCCAGCAGCGTAGATGGTGCCCAATCCTCCTACGAGCAGTACTTC. Amino acid sequence: CASSVDGAQSSYEQYF. V usage is TRBV9 and J usage is TRBJ2-7; D unclear. This CDR3 is built from 16 residues. V dropped 0 bases and J dropped 0 bases, with 13 bases sitting between them. The germline V gene encodes CDR1 SGDLS and CDR2 YYNGEE.

The chain joins TRBV5-1 to TRBJ1-1, with a possible D match to TRBD1 (6 bases). The CDR3 contains 15 residues. Germline lookup yields CDR1 SGHRS and CDR2 YFSETQ. The V gene lost 3 bases and the J gene lost 7 bases, with 19 bases spanning the gap. CDR3 amino acids: CASSSGQTSNLEAFF. The CDR3 DNA is TGCGCCAGCAGCTCTGGACAGACGAGTAACCTTGAAGCTTTCTTT.

On this clone: Distinct nucleotide sequences in the sample also encode this CDR3. The V and J genes are TRBV18 and TRBJ1-1, with D unresolved. Germline assignment: CDR1 KGHSH and CDR2 LQKENI. The length of the CDR3 is 14 residues. Trimming cost V 3 bases and J 1 base, with 9 bases left between them. The CDR3 loop reads CASSPSTRNTEAFF. CDR3 coding DNA: TGTGCCAGCTCACCGTCGACAAGGAACACTGAAGCTTTCTTT.

The V and J genes are TRBV2 and TRBJ2-7; 9 bases are shared with TRBD1. Looked up from germline, CDR1 is SNHLY and CDR2 is FYNNEI. Losses at the gene ends were 8 bases for V and 2 bases for J; bases not matched to a gene: 7. The length of the CDR3 is 14 residues. Here the CDR3 DNA reads TGTGCCAGCCGTGCCGGGACAGGGCCCTACGAGCAGTACTTC. Translated, it gives CASRAGTGPYEQYF.